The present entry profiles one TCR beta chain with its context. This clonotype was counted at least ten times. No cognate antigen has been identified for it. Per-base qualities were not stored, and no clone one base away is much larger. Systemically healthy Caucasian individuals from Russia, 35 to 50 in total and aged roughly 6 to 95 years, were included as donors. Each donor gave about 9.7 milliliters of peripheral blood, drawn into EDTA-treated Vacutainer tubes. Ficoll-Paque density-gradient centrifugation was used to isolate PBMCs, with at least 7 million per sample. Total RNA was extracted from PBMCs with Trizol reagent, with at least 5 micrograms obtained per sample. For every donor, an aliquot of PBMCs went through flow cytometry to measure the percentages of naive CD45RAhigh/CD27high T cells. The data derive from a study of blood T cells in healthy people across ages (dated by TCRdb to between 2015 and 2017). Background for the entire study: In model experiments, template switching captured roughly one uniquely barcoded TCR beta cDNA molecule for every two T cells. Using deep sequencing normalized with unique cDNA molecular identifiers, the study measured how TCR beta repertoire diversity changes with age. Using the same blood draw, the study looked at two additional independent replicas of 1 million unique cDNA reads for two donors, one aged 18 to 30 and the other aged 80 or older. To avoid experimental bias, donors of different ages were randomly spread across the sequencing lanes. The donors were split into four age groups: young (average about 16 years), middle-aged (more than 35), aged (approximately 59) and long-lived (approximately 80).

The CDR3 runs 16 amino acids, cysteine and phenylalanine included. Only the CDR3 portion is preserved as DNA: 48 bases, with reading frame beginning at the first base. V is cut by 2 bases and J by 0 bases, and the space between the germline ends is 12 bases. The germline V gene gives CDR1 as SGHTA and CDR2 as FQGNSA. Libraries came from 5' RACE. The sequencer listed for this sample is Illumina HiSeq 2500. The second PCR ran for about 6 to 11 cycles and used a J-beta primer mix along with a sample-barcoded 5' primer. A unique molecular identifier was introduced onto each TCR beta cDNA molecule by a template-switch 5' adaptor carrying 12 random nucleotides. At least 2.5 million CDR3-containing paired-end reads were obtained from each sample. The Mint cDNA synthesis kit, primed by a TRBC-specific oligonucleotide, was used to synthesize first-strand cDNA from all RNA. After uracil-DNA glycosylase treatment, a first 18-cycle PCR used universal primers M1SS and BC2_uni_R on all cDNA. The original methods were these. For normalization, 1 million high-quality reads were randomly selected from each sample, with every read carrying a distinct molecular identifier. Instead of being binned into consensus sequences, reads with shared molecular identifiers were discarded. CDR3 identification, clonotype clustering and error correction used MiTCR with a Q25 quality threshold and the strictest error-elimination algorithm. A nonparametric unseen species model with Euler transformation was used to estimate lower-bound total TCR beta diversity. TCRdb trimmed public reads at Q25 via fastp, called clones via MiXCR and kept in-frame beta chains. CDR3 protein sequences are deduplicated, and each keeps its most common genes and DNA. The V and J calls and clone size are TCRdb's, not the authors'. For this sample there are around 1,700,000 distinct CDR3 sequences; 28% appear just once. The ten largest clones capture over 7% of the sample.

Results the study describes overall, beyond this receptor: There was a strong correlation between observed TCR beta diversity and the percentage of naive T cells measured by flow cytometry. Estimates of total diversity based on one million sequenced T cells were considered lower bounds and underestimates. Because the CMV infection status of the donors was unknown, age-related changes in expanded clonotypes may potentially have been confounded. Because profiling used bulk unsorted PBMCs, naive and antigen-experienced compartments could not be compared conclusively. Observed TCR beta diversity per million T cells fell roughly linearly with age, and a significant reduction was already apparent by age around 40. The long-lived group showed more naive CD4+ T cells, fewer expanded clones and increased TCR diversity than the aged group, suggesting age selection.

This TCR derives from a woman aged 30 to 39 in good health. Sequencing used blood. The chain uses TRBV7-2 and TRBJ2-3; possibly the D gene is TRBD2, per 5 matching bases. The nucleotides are TGTGCCAGCAGCTTAAATAGCGTCACTAGCACAGATACGCAGTATTTT. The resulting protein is CASSLNSVTSTDTQYF.